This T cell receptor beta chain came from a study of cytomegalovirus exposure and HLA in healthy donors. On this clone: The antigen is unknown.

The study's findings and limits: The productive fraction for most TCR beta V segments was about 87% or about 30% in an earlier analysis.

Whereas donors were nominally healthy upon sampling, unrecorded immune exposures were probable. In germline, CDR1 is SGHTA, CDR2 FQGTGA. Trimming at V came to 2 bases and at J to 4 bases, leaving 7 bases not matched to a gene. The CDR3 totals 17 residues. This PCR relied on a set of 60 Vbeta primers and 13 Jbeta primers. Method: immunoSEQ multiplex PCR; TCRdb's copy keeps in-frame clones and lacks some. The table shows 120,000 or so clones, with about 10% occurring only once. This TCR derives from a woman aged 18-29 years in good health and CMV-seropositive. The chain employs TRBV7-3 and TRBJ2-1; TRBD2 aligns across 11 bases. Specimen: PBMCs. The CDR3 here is CASSLVAGGPLYNEQFF. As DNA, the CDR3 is TGTGCCAGCAGCTTAGTAGCGGGAGGGCCTTTGTACAATGAGCAGTTCTTC.